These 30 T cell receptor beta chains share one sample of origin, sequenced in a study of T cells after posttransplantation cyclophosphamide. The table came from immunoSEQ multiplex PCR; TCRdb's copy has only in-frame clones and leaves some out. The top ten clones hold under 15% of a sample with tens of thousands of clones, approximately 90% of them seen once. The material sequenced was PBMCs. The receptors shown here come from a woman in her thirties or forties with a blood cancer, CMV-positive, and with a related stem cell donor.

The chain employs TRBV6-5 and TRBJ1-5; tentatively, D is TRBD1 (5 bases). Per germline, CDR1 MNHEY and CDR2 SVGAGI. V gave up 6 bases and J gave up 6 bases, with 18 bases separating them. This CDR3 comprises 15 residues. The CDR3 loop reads CASRPSNFGGQPQHF. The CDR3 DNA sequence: TGTGCCAGCAGGCCCTCCAATTTCGGGGGTCAGCCCCAGCATTTT.

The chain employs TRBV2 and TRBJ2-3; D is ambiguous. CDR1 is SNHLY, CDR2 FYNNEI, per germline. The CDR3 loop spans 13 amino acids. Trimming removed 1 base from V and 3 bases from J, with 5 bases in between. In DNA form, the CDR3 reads TGTGCCAGCAGTGAAGACTGGACAGATACGCAGTATTTT. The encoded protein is CASSEDWTDTQYF.

CDR3 DNA sequence: TGTGCCAGCAGCTTCTGGGGCAGGGGAGAAGAGACCCAGTACTTC. Protein product: CASSFWGRGEETQYF. The V gene is TRBV7-9, the J gene TRBJ2-5, with D possibly TRBD1 on 6 matching bases. V was cut by 3 bases and J by 3 bases, with 14 bases left in between. Germline CDR1 reads SEHNR; CDR2 reads FQNEAQ (reference sequence). CDR3 length equals 15 residues.

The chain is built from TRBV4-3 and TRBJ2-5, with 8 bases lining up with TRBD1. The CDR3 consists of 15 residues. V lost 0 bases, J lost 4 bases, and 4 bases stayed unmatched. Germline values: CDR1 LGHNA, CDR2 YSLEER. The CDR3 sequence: CASSQDQGAGETQYF. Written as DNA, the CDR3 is TGCGCCAGCAGCCAAGATCAGGGGGCCGGAGAGACCCAGTACTTC.

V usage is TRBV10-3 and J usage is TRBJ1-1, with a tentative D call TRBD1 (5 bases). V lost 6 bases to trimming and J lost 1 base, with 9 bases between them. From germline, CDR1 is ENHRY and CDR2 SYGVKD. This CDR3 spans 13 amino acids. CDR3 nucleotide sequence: TGTGCCATCAGGTTGGACACGAACACTGAAGCTTTCTTT. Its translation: CAIRLDTNTEAFF.

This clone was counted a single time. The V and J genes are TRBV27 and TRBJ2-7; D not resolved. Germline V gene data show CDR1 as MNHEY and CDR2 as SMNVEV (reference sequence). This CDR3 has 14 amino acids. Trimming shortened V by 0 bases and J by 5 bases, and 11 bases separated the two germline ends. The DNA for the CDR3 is TGTGCCAGCAGTTTATCGTGGAAAGGAGACGAGCAGTACTTC. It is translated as CASSLSWKGDEQYF.

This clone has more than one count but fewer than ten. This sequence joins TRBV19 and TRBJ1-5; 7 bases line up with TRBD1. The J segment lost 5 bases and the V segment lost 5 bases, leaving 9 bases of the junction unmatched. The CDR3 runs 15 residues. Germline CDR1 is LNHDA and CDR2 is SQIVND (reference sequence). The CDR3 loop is CASSVWGQLDQPQHF. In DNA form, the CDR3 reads TGTGCCAGTAGTGTGTGGGGACAGCTTGATCAGCCCCAGCATTTT. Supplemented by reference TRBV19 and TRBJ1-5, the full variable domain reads DGGITQSPKYLFRKEGQNVTLSCEQNLNHDAMYWYRQDPGQGLRLIYYSQIVNDFQKGDIAEGYSVSREKKESFPLTVTSAQKNPTAFYLCASSVWGQLDQPQHFGDGTRLSIL.

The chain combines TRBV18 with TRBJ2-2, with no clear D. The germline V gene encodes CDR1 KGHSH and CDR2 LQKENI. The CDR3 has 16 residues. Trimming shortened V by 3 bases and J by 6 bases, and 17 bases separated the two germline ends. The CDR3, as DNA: TGTGCCAGCTCACCGAATCAGGTGTTTTACGCCGGGGAGCTGTTTTTT. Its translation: CASSPNQVFYAGELFF.

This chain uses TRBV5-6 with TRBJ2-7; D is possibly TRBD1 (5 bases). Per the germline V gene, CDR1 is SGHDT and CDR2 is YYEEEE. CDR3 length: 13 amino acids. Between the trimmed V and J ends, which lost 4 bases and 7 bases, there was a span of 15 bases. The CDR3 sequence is CASSLQGPGEQYF. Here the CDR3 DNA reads TGTGCCAGCAGCCTTCAGGGTCCCGGGGAGCAGTACTTC.

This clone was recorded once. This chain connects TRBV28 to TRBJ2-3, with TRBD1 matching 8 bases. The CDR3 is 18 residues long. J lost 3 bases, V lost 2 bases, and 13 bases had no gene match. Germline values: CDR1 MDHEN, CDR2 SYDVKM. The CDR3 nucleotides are TGTGCCAGCAGTTTAAGGCGGGCGTTGAGGACAGGGACAGATACGCAGTATTTT. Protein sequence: CASSLRRALRTGTDTQYF.

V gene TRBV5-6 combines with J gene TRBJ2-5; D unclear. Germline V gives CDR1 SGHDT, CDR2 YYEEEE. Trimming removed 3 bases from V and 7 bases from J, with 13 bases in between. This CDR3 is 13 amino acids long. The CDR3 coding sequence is TGTGCCAGCAGCTCGCGGTCCCCGGGGACCCAGTACTTC. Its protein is CASSSRSPGTQYF.

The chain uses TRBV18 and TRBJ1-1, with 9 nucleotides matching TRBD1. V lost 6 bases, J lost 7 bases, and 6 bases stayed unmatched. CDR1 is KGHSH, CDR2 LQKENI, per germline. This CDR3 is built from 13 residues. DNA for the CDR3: TGTGCCAGCTCGTCGGGACAGGGCCTTGAAGCTTTCTTT. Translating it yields CASSSGQGLEAFF.

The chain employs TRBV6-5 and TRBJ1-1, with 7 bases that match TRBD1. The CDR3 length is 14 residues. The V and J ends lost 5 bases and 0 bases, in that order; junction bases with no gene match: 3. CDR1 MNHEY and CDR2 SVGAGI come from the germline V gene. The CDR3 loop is CASSRGPVNTEAFF. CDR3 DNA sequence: TGTGCCAGCAGTAGGGGGCCGGTGAACACTGAAGCTTTCTTT.

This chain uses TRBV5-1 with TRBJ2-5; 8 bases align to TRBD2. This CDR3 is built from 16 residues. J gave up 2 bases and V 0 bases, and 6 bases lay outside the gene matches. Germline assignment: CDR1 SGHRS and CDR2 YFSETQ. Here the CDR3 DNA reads TGCGCCAGCAGCTTGGAACTAGCGGAGGTTCAAGAGACCCAGTACTTC. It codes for CASSLELAEVQETQYF.

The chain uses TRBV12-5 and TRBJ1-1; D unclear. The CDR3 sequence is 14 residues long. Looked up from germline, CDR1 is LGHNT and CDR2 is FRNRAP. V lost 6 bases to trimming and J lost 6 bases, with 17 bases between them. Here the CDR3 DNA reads TGTGCTAGTGGCAACCCGGGGATTTGGCCTGAAGCTTTCTTT. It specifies CASGNPGIWPEAFF. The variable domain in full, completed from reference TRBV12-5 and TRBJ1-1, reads DARVTQTPRHKVTEMGQEVTMRCQPILGHNTVFWYRQTMMQGLELLAYFRNRAPLDDSGMPKDRFSAEMPDATLATLKIQPSEPRDSAVYFCASGNPGIWPEAFFGQGTRLTVV.

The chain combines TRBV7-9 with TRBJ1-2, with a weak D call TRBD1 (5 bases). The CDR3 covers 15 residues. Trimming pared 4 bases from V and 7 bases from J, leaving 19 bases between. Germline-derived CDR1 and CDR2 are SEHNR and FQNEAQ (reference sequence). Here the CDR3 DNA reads TGTGCCAGCAGCTCCACCTGGGAGGGAGGGACTGGCTACACCTTC. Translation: CASSSTWEGGTGYTF. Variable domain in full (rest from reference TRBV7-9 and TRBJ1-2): DTGVSQNPRHKITKRGQNVTFRCDPISEHNRLYWYRQTLGQGPEFLTYFQNEAQLEKSRLLSDRFSAERPKGSFSTLEIQRTEQGDSAMYLCASSSTWEGGTGYTFGSGTRLTVV.

The CDR3 is CASSEPRSSGNTIYF. DNA for the CDR3: TGTGCCAGCAGTGAACCCAGGTCCTCTGGAAACACCATATATTTT. V usage is TRBV7-8 and J usage is TRBJ1-3; D is uncertain. Trimming took 6 bases from V and 0 from J, leaving 12 bases between them. The CDR3 is made up of 15 amino acids. CDR1 and CDR2 from the germline V gene are SGHVS and FQNEAQ.

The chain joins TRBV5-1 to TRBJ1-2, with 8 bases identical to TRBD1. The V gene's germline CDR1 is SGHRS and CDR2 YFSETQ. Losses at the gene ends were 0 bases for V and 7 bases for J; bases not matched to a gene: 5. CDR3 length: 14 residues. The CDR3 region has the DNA TGCGCCAGCAGCTTGGTCAGGGGGCTGGGTGGCTACACCTTC. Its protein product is CASSLVRGLGGYTF.

The CDR3 DNA is TGTGCCATCAGGACCGGGACAGGGAGGAATGAGCAGTTCTTC. Protein: CAIRTGTGRNEQFF. The V call is TRBV10-3, the J call TRBJ2-1; 9 bases align to TRBD1. With V trimmed by 6 bases and J by 7 bases, 7 bases remained unmatched. Germline V gene data show CDR1 as ENHRY and CDR2 as SYGVKD. The CDR3 contains 14 residues.

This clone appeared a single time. CDR3 residues: CASSPLAGVYNEQFF. The CDR3 nucleotides read TGTGCCAGCAGCCCCCTCGCGGGCGTCTACAATGAGCAGTTCTTC. The chain combines TRBV7-2 with TRBJ2-1, with a weak D call TRBD2 (5 bases). The germline CDR1 and CDR2 sequences are SGHTA and FQGNSA. Trimming took off 5 bases at V and 3 bases at J, with 14 bases between the two ends. The CDR3 is 15 amino acids.

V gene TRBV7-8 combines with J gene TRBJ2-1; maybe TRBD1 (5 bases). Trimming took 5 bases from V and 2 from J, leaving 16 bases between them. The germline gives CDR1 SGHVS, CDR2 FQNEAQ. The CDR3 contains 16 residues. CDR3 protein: CASSDRHRIAYNEQFF. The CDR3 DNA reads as TGTGCCAGCAGCGACAGACACAGGATCGCCTACAATGAGCAGTTCTTC.

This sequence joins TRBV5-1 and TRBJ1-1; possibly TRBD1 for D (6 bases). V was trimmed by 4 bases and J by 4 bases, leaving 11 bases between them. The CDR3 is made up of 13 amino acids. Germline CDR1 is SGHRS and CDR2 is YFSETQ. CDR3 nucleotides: TGCGCCAGCAGCCGCACAGGGCCCACTGAAGCTTTCTTT. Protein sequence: CASSRTGPTEAFF.

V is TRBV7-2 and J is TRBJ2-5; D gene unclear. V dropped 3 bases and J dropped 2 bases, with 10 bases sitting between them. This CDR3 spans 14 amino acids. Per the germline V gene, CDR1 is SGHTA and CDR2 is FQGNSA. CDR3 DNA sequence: TGTGCCAGCAGCTTCACGACTGGGCAAGAGACCCAGTACTTC. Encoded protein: CASSFTTGQETQYF.

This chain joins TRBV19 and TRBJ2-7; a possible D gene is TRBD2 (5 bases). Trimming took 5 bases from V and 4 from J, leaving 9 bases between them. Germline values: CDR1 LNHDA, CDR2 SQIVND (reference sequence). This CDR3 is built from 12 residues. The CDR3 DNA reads TGTGCCAGTAGTCCTCGAGGGTACGAGCAGTACTTC. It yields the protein CASSPRGYEQYF.

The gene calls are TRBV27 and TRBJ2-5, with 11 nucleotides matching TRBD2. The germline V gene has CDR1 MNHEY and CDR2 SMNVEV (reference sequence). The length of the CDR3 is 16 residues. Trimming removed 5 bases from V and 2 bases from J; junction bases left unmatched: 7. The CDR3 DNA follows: TGTGCCAGCAGTCACACTAGCGGGGGCCTTCAAGAGACCCAGTACTTC. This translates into CASSHTSGGLQETQYF.

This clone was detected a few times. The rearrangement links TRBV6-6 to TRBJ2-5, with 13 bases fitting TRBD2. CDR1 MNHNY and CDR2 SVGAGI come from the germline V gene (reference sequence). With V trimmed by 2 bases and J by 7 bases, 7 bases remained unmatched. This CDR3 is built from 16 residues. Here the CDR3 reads CASSYQTSGGSGTQYF. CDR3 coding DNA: TGTGCCAGCAGTTACCAGACTAGCGGGGGGTCCGGGACCCAGTACTTC.

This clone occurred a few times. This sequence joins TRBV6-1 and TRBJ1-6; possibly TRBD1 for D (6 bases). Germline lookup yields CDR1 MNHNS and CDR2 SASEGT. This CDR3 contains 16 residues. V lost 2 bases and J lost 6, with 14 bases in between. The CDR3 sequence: CASSESDSKGNSPLHF. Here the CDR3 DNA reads TGTGCCAGCAGTGAATCGGACAGTAAGGGTAATTCACCCCTCCACTTT.

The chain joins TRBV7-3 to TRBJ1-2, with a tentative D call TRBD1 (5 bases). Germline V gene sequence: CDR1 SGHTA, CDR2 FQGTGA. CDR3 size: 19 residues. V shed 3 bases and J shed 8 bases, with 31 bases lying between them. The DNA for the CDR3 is TGTGCCAGCAGCTTGCCCCCCAGGGCGATCAGCGATACTACGAAAGGCTACACCTTC. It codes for CASSLPPRAISDTTKGYTF.

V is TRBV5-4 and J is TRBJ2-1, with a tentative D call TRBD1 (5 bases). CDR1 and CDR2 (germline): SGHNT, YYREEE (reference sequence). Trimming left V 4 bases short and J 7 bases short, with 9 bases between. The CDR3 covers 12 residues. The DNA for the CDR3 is TGTGCCAGCAGCAAGACAGAGAATGAGCAGTTCTTC. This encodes CASSKTENEQFF.

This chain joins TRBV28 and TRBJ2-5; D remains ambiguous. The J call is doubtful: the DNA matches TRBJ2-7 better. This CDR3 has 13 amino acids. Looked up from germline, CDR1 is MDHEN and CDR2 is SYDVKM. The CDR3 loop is CASSLASPYEQYF. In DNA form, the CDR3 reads TGTGCCAGCAGTTTAGCTAGTCCCTACGAGCAGTACTTC.